These T cell receptor beta chains were read from a single sample in a study of blood T cell repertoires in COVID-19. The repertoire was sequenced with immunoSEQ multiplex PCR; TCRdb's copy has only in-frame clones and lacks some. The data contain around 81,000 clones, approximately 86% of them seen just once; the ten biggest clones take up more than 4.5%. Sequencing was performed on peripheral blood. Receptor source: a woman aged 80 or over with acute or convalescent COVID-19. CDR3s leave out the opening cysteine and the closing phenylalanine or tryptophan. Some rows have no size entry. The others give once, few or many, or a class for an expanded clone.

V gene: TRBV19
J gene: TRBJ2-3
clone size: NA
CDR3 protein: ASSIEDRHTDTQY

V gene: TRBV30
J gene: TRBJ2-1
clone size: NA
CDR3 protein: AWSVSGRYNEQF

V gene: TRBV6-5
J gene: TRBJ2-1
clone size: once
CDR3 protein: ASTPDRGDNEQF

V gene: TRBV12-3/TRBV12-4
J gene: TRBJ1-1
clone size: NA
CDR3 protein: ATGSGTEAF

V gene: TRBV5-8
J gene: TRBJ1-2
clone size: NA
CDR3 protein: ASSYHSRTGGDYGYT

V gene: TRBV19
J gene: TRBJ1-1
clone size: NA
CDR3 protein: ASSIQENTEAF

V gene: TRBV4-1
J gene: TRBJ1-3
clone size: NA
CDR3 protein: ASSQLSGVGNTIY

V gene: TRBV11-3
J gene: TRBJ2-2
clone size: NA
CDR3 protein: ASSLLPGGRNGELF

V gene: TRBV2
J gene: TRBJ2-5
clone size: few
CDR3 protein: ASSKTGAGGETQY

V gene: TRBV5-4
J gene: TRBJ1-3
clone size: few
CDR3 protein: ASSLDRVPGNTIY

V gene: TRBV18
J gene: TRBJ1-4
clone size: NA
CDR3 protein: ASSLRQGENEKLF

V gene: TRBV15
J gene: TRBJ1-5
clone size: NA
CDR3 protein: ATSPDRGNQPQH

V gene: TRBV5-6
J gene: TRBJ1-4
clone size: NA
CDR3 protein: ASSSGRGGEKLF

V gene: TRBV6-4
J gene: TRBJ2-2
clone size: NA
CDR3 protein: ASSASPGGYTGELF

V gene: TRBV9
J gene: TRBJ1-3
clone size: few
CDR3 protein: ASSVEGGRRSGNTIY

V gene: TRBV9
J gene: TRBJ2-2
clone size: NA
CDR3 protein: ASSATSGRSTGELF

V gene: TRBV6-2/TRBV6-3
J gene: TRBJ2-3
clone size: NA
CDR3 protein: ASSHSGSNTDTQY

V gene: TRBV18
J gene: TRBJ2-7
clone size: NA
CDR3 protein: ASSPGQGFAYEQY

V gene: TRBV30
J gene: TRBJ1-2
clone size: NA
CDR3 protein: AWNPDNYGYT

V gene: TRBV18
J gene: TRBJ1-5
clone size: NA
CDR3 protein: ASSLQQAPSTQH

V gene: TRBV7-2
J gene: TRBJ1-2
clone size: NA
CDR3 protein: ASSLGRTQDGYT

V gene: TRBV7-8
J gene: TRBJ2-7
clone size: NA
CDR3 protein: ASSWRARDYEQY

V gene: TRBV15
J gene: TRBJ2-7
clone size: NA
CDR3 protein: ATSIPGTGSAYEQY

V gene: TRBV6-1
J gene: TRBJ2-7
clone size: once
CDR3 protein: ASSELGTGSEQY

V gene: TRBV6-5
J gene: TRBJ1-2
clone size: NA
CDR3 protein: ASSYEGAGGYGYT

V gene: TRBV13
J gene: TRBJ2-5
clone size: few
CDR3 protein: ASSLGGQGGGETQY

V gene: TRBV24-1
J gene: TRBJ2-7
clone size: NA
CDR3 protein: ATPRRSYEQY

V gene: TRBV4-3
J gene: TRBJ2-5
clone size: NA
CDR3 protein: ASSQDWAETQY

V gene: TRBV19
J gene: TRBJ2-3
clone size: NA
CDR3 protein: ASSLSGRAMTDTQY

V gene: TRBV5-4
J gene: TRBJ2-6
clone size: NA
CDR3 protein: ASSFSGVASGANVLT

V gene: TRBV30
J gene: TRBJ2-1
clone size: NA
CDR3 protein: AWKGLAGVSNEQF

V gene: TRBV3-1/TRBV3-2
J gene: TRBJ1-2
clone size: NA
CDR3 protein: ASSQVGGSDYGYT

V gene: TRBV29-1
J gene: TRBJ2-7
clone size: NA
CDR3 protein: SVQGLAGTYEQY

V gene: TRBV6-6
J gene: TRBJ1-4
clone size: NA
CDR3 protein: ASRDRNNEKLF

V gene: TRBV7-2
J gene: TRBJ2-5
clone size: once
CDR3 protein: ASSSRNQETQY

V gene: TRBV9
J gene: TRBJ1-3
clone size: NA
CDR3 protein: ASSVSTFGNTIY

V gene: TRBV19
J gene: TRBJ2-3
clone size: NA
CDR3 protein: ASSLQAGIADTQY

V gene: TRBV5-4
J gene: TRBJ1-1
clone size: NA
CDR3 protein: ASSSPRGNTEAF

V gene: TRBV7-9
J gene: TRBJ2-5
clone size: NA
CDR3 protein: ASSPHGQVGGETQY